These 27 T cell receptor beta chains were sequenced from one sample in a study of CD8+ T cells in alopecia areata. Extraction and reverse transcription of RNA yielded cDNA as the sequencing template. Sequenced by immunoSEQ multiplex PCR; TCRdb stores in-frame clones only, minus some. The sample includes just over 150,000 clones, roughly 65% of them seen just once. The treatment: oral pan-JAK inhibitor, 5-10 mg twice daily. The starting material was CD4+ T cells sorted from blood, obtained at week 4, from a patient treated with tofacitinib. These receptors originate from a human donor with alopecia areata.

This clone came up many times. The junction does not match germline at one end; this may be a read error. The V and J genes are TRBV5-1 and TRBJ2-7; 10 nucleotides align to TRBD1. The CDR3 consists of 16 residues. Germline CDR1 and CDR2: SGHRS and YFSETQ. The DNA for the CDR3 is TGCGCCAGCAGCTTGGCCCCCCGGGACAGGGGCTACAAGCAGTACTTC. Protein: CASSLAPRDRGYKQYF.

The rearrangement joins TRBV10-3 to TRBJ2-1; 12 nucleotides align to TRBD2. Germline V gives CDR1 ENHRY, CDR2 SYGVKD. Germline trimming cut 5 bases from V and 6 bases from J; bases unmatched to any gene: 8. The CDR3 spans 16 residues. Here the CDR3 reads CAISSTSGGPGNEQFF. The CDR3 DNA reads TGTGCCATCAGTTCGACTAGCGGGGGACCGGGCAATGAGCAGTTCTTC.

This clone was counted between two and nine times. The chain links TRBV19 to TRBJ1-5; D possibly corresponds to TRBD1 (6 bases). V lost 4 bases, J lost 6 bases, and 19 bases lay in between. CDR1 LNHDA and CDR2 SQIVND come from the germline V gene (reference sequence). CDR3 size: 16 residues. This CDR3 is CASSTTLLTGFQPQHF. The CDR3 DNA sequence: TGTGCCAGTAGTACTACCTTGCTAACAGGGTTTCAGCCCCAGCATTTT.

V is TRBV29-1 and J is TRBJ1-2; no firm D call. This CDR3 is 11 amino acids long. Trimming shortened V by 0 bases and J by 8 bases, and 7 bases separated the two germline ends. The V gene's germline CDR1 is SQVTM and CDR2 ANQGSEA. The CDR3 loop reads CSVEDLGGYTF. DNA of the CDR3: TGCAGCGTTGAAGATCTGGGCGGCTACACCTTC.

This chain joins TRBV27 and TRBJ1-5; D call uncertain. Trimming took off 6 bases at V and 4 bases at J, with 13 bases between the two ends. The CDR3 extends over 14 amino acids. The germline V gene encodes CDR1 MNHEY and CDR2 SMNVEV (reference sequence). CDR3 amino acids: CASRSGLFNQPQHF. In DNA, the CDR3 is TGTGCCAGCAGATCCGGCCTCTTTAATCAGCCCCAGCATTTT.

The genes are TRBV15 and TRBJ2-1; 7 bases match TRBD2. The germline gives CDR1 LNHNV, CDR2 YYDKDF (reference sequence). V shed 3 bases and J 4 bases; nucleotides not matched to a gene: 12. The length of the CDR3 is 17 residues. CDR3 sequence: CATSRGQGGAGYNEQFF. Here the CDR3 DNA reads TGTGCCACCAGCAGGGGGCAGGGAGGGGCCGGGTACAATGAGCAGTTCTTC.

This chain uses TRBV29-1 with TRBJ2-1, with TRBD1 matching over 7 bases. Germline V gives CDR1 SQVTM, CDR2 ANQGSEA. This CDR3 has 12 amino acids. V trimming: 6 bases; J trimming: 7 bases; junction bases outside the gene matches: 6. In DNA, the CDR3 is TGCAGCGTCCGACAGGGATCAAATGAGCAGTTCTTC. Amino acids: CSVRQGSNEQFF.

The CDR3 nucleotides read TGCAGCGTTCCCGGACAGAGAAACACCGGGGAGCTGTTTTTT. It codes for CSVPGQRNTGELFF. The rearrangement joins TRBV29-1 to TRBJ2-2, with D maybe TRBD1 (6 bases). The V end lost 5 bases, the J end lost 2 bases, and 12 bases lay between the germline ends. The germline gives CDR1 SQVTM, CDR2 ANQGSEA. The CDR3 runs 14 residues.

This chain joins TRBV30 and TRBJ2-4; TRBD2 might be the D (6 bases). V lost 1 base, J lost 0 bases, and 10 bases lay in between. The CDR3 totals 15 residues. In germline, CDR1 is GTSNPN, CDR2 SVGIG (reference sequence). The CDR3 DNA reads TGTGCCTGGAGTGGGAGGGATCTAGCCAAAAACATTCAGTACTTC. Its protein is CAWSGRDLAKNIQYF.

There are a few counts of this clone. This chain connects TRBV27 to TRBJ2-7, with a weak D call TRBD1 (6 bases). Trimming took 5 bases from V and 2 from J, leaving 10 bases between them. From germline, CDR1 is MNHEY and CDR2 SMNVEV (reference sequence). This CDR3 has 13 residues. The CDR3 sequence: CASSVRDTYEQYF. In DNA form, the CDR3 reads TGTGCCAGCAGTGTCCGGGACACCTACGAGCAGTACTTC.

J is TRBJ2-5 and V is TRBV29-1, with TRBD1 as a possible D gene (6 bases). Germline CDR1 reads SQVTM; CDR2 reads ANQGSEA. CDR3 size: 11 residues. The germline V and J ends were trimmed by 5 bases and 5 bases, with 9 bases remaining between them. As DNA, the CDR3 is TGCAGCGTTAGGACAGTGGAGACCCAGTACTTC. Its protein product is CSVRTVETQYF.

The V gene is TRBV11-2, the J gene TRBJ2-4; D remains unclear. This CDR3 is 15 amino acids long. Trimming removed 5 bases from V and 0 bases from J, with 11 bases in between. Germline assignment: CDR1 SGHAT and CDR2 FQNNGV. The CDR3: CASSPKYLAKNIQYF. The CDR3 DNA sequence: TGTGCCAGCAGCCCGAAGTATTTAGCCAAAAACATTCAGTACTTC.

The rearrangement joins TRBV30 to TRBJ1-2; the D gene is possibly TRBD1 (5 bases). CDR3 length: 16 residues. Germline lookup yields CDR1 GTSNPN and CDR2 SVGIG (reference sequence). V dropped 0 bases and J dropped 0 bases, with 14 bases sitting between them. In DNA form, the CDR3 reads TGTGCCTGGAGTGTAATAGGGGTAGGAGCTAACTATGGCTACACCTTC. The encoded protein is CAWSVIGVGANYGYTF.

V and J are TRBV5-1 and TRBJ1-2; 10 bases are a match to TRBD1. The CDR3 runs 16 residues. After removal of 4 bases from V and 2 bases from J, the junction contained 8 bases not matched to a gene. CDR1 is SGHRS and CDR2 is YFSETQ in the germline V gene. The CDR3 is CASSHATGGLNYGYTF. The CDR3 DNA sequence: TGCGCCAGCAGCCACGCGACAGGGGGCTTAAACTATGGCTACACCTTC.

The V call is TRBV30, the J call TRBJ2-7; TRBD2 aligns across 9 bases. This CDR3 is 13 amino acids long. CDR1 and CDR2 from the germline V gene are GTSNPN and SVGIG (reference sequence). V dropped 7 bases and J dropped 2; count of bases not matched to a gene: 6. The DNA of the CDR3 is TGTGCCTATTCGACTAGCGGTACCTACGAGCAGTACTTC. It codes for CAYSTSGTYEQYF.

V usage is TRBV18 and J usage is TRBJ1-5; D remains unclear. The length of the CDR3 is 13 residues. V lost 6 bases and J lost 4, with 10 bases in between. CDR1 KGHSH and CDR2 LQKENI come from the germline V gene. The CDR3 protein is CASSLLRNQPQHF. The CDR3 region has the DNA TGTGCCAGCTCCCTGTTGCGGAATCAGCCCCAGCATTTT.

This chain connects TRBV27 to TRBJ1-6; D is undetermined. Trimming pared 7 bases from V and 9 bases from J, leaving 19 bases between. From germline, CDR1 is MNHEY and CDR2 SMNVEV (reference sequence). CDR3 length equals 15 residues. The CDR3 protein is CASTSHQDRGSPLHF. The CDR3 DNA follows: TGTGCCAGCACTTCCCATCAGGACCGGGGTTCACCCCTCCACTTT.

The V and J genes are TRBV25-1 and TRBJ1-2, with TRBD1 matching 8 bases. The CDR3 is 13 amino acids. Germline loops: CDR1 MGHDK, CDR2 SYGVNS. Trimming at V came to 4 bases and at J to 14 bases, leaving 12 bases not matched to a gene. The CDR3, as DNA: TGTGCCAGCAGTGTAGGGACAGGTCTAACGGAGACCTTC. Residues: CASSVGTGLTETF.

This clone has a single count. The rearrangement uses TRBV6-6 and TRBJ1-2, with unresolved D. V lost 2 bases and J lost 2, with 6 bases in between. CDR1 is MNHNY and CDR2 is SVGAGI in the germline V gene (reference sequence). The CDR3 totals 13 residues. CDR3: CASSYGRNYGYTF. The CDR3 region has the DNA TGTGCCAGCAGTTACGGTCGGAACTATGGCTACACCTTC.

This rearrangement joins TRBV11-2 to TRBJ2-4; D is ambiguous. Germline CDR1 is SGHAT and CDR2 is FQNNGV. This CDR3 has 17 amino acids. Trimming removed 5 bases from V and 0 bases from J, with 17 bases in between. The CDR3 here is CASSRLETLLAKNIQYF. The DNA of the CDR3 is TGTGCCAGCAGCCGGCTCGAAACCCTCTTAGCCAAAAACATTCAGTACTTC. The full variable domain, rest sourced from reference TRBV11-2 and TRBJ2-4, is EAGVAQSPRYKIIEKRQSVAFWCNPISGHATLYWYQQILGQGPKLLIQFQNNGVVDDSQLPKDRFSAERLKGVDSTLKIQPAKLEDSAVYLCASSRLETLLAKNIQYFGAGTRLSVL.

The table lists this clone with a few counts. The chain employs TRBV18 and TRBJ1-1; D gene ambiguous. The CDR3 runs to 16 residues. V lost 6 bases and J 2 bases, leaving 19 bases between the germline ends. Germline CDR1 reads KGHSH; CDR2 reads LQKENI. CDR3 sequence (DNA): TGTGCCAGCTCGCTACCCTACCGCAGGAAAAACACTGAAGCTTTCTTT. As protein: CASSLPYRRKNTEAFF.

The V and J genes are TRBV5-4 and TRBJ1-1; possible D gene TRBD1, 5 bases. Germline V lookup: CDR1 SGHNT, CDR2 YYREEE (reference sequence). Trimming stripped 6 bases from V and 1 base from J, with 10 bases between. The CDR3 sequence is 13 residues long. Here the CDR3 reads CASTAQGNTEAFF. CDR3 in DNA: TGTGCCAGCACCGCGCAGGGGAACACTGAAGCTTTCTTT.

V gene TRBV23-1 combines with J gene TRBJ1-5, with D perhaps TRBD1 (5 bases). TRBV23-1 counts as an open reading frame of uncertain function. V was shortened by 6 bases and J by 5 bases, with 14 bases between the two germline ends. The CDR3 is 14 residues long. CDR3: CASSSSTVHQPQHF. For the CDR3, the DNA is TGCGCCAGCAGCAGTTCGACAGTCCATCAGCCCCAGCATTTT.

V gene TRBV9 combines with J gene TRBJ2-2; D could derive from TRBD1 or TRBD2 (5 bases each). This CDR3 comprises 13 residues. V shed 3 bases and J shed 6 bases, with 9 bases lying between them. In germline, CDR1 is SGDLS, CDR2 YYNGEE. The CDR3, as DNA: TGTGCCAGCAGCGCAGGGACGTCCGGGGAGCTGTTTTTT. This sequence encodes CASSAGTSGELFF.

The chain employs TRBV30 and TRBJ2-3, with unresolved D. V lost 2 bases, J lost 4 bases, and 13 bases lay in between. From germline, CDR1 is GTSNPN and CDR2 SVGIG (reference sequence). The CDR3 is 14 amino acids. CDR3: CAWSFSPMADTQYF. The CDR3 bases are TGTGCCTGGAGTTTTAGTCCGATGGCAGATACGCAGTATTTT.

This clone was recorded once. The chain employs TRBV9 and TRBJ2-2; 10 nucleotides agree with TRBD1. Germline CDR1 SGDLS, CDR2 YYNGEE. J lost 6 bases, V lost 4 bases, and 6 bases had no gene match. The CDR3 loop spans 15 amino acids. The CDR3: CASSPRQGAAGELFF. The CDR3 coding sequence is TGTGCCAGCAGCCCGCGACAGGGGGCGGCCGGGGAGCTGTTTTTT. Using reference TRBV9 and TRBJ2-2 for the parts outside the CDR3, the full variable domain is DSGVTQTPKHLITATGQRVTLRCSPRSGDLSVYWYQQSLDQGLQFLIQYYNGEERAKGNILERFSAQQFPDLHSELNLSSLELGDSALYFCASSPRQGAAGELFFGEGSRLTVL.

This clone showed up just once. The chain joins TRBV6-1 to TRBJ1-1; D gene uncertain. Trimming pared 6 bases from V and 1 base from J, leaving 12 bases between. Germline values: CDR1 MNHNS, CDR2 SASEGT. The CDR3 length is 14 residues. The DNA for the CDR3 is TGTGCCAGCAGCGCGGTTCGGGGGAACACTGAAGCTTTCTTT. It codes for CASSAVRGNTEAFF.